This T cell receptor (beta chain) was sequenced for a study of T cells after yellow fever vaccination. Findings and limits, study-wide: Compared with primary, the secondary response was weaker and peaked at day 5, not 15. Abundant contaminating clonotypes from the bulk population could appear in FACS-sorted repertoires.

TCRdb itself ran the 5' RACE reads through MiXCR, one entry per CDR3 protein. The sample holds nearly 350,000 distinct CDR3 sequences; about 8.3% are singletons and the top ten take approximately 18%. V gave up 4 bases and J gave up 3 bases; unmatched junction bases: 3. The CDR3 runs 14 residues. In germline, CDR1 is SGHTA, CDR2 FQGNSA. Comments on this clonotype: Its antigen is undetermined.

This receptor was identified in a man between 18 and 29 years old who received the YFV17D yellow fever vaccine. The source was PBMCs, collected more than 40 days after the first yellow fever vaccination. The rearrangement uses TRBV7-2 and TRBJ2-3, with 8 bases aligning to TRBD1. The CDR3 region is CASSSWTGTDTQYF. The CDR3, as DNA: TGTGCCAGCAGCTCCTGGACAGGGACAGATACGCAGTATTTT.